This entry features one T cell receptor beta chain sequence. This record comes from a study of blood T cell repertoires in COVID-19. On the study more broadly: T cells, B-cell-depleted T cells, or PBMCs supplied cDNA or gDNA.

Germline trimming cut 3 bases from V and 7 bases from J; bases unmatched to any gene: 7. Germline CDR1 SGHDT, CDR2 YYEEEE. This CDR3 region has 15 residues. The age range of participants was 18 to 89 years, with residence in 20 to 25 US areas. Repertoires were generated with immunoSEQ multiplex PCR, while TCRdb's copy carries only in-frame clones and drops some. The sample has approximately 200,000 clones, around 83% seen once. This chain joins TRBV5-6 and TRBJ2-1, with TRBD2 identical over 10 bases. The sequencing input was PBMCs or T cells enriched from blood (not recorded which). The clonotype was recovered from a woman aged 40-49 years with acute COVID-19. CDR3 sequence: CASSSTSGNSNEQFF. CDR3 nucleotide sequence: TGTGCCAGCAGCTCCACTAGCGGGAATTCTAATGAGCAGTTCTTC.